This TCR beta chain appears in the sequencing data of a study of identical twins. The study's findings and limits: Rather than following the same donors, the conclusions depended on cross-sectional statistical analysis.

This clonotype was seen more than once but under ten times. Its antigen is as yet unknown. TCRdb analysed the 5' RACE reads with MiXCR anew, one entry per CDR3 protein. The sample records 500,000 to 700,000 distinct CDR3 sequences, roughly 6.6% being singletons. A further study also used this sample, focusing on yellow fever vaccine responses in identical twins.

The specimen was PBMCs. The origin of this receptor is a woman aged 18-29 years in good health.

The CDR3 loop reads CASSLGPTVRRAEAFF. CDR3 nucleotide sequence: TGTGCCAGCTCACTCGGACCGACAGTCCGGAGGGCTGAAGCTTTCTTT. The rearrangement links TRBV18 to TRBJ1-1; D possibly corresponds to TRBD1 (5 bases). This CDR3 is built from 16 residues. Germline V gene data show CDR1 as KGHSH and CDR2 as LQKENI. Between the trimmed V and J ends, which lost 4 bases and 6 bases, there was a span of 21 bases. Combining the CDR3 with reference TRBV18 and TRBJ1-1 gives the whole variable domain NAGVMQNPRHLVRRRGQEARLRCSPMKGHSHVYWYRQLPEEGLKFMVYLQKENIIDESGMPKERFSAEFPKEGPSILRIQQVVRGDSAAYFCASSLGPTVRRAEAFFGQGTRLTVV.